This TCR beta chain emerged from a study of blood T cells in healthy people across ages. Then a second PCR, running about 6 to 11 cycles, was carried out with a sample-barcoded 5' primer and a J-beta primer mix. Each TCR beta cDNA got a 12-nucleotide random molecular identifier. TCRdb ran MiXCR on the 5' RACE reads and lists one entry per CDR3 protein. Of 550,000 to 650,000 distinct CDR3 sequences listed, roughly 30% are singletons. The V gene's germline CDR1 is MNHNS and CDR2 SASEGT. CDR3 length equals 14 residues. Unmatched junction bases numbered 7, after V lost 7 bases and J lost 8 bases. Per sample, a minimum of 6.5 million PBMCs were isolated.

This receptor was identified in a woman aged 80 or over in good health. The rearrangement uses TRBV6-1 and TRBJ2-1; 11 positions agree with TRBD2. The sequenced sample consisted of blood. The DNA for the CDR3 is TGTGCCAGCAACCGAGGGACTAGCGGCCATGAGCAGTTCTTC. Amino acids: CASNRGTSGHEQFF.